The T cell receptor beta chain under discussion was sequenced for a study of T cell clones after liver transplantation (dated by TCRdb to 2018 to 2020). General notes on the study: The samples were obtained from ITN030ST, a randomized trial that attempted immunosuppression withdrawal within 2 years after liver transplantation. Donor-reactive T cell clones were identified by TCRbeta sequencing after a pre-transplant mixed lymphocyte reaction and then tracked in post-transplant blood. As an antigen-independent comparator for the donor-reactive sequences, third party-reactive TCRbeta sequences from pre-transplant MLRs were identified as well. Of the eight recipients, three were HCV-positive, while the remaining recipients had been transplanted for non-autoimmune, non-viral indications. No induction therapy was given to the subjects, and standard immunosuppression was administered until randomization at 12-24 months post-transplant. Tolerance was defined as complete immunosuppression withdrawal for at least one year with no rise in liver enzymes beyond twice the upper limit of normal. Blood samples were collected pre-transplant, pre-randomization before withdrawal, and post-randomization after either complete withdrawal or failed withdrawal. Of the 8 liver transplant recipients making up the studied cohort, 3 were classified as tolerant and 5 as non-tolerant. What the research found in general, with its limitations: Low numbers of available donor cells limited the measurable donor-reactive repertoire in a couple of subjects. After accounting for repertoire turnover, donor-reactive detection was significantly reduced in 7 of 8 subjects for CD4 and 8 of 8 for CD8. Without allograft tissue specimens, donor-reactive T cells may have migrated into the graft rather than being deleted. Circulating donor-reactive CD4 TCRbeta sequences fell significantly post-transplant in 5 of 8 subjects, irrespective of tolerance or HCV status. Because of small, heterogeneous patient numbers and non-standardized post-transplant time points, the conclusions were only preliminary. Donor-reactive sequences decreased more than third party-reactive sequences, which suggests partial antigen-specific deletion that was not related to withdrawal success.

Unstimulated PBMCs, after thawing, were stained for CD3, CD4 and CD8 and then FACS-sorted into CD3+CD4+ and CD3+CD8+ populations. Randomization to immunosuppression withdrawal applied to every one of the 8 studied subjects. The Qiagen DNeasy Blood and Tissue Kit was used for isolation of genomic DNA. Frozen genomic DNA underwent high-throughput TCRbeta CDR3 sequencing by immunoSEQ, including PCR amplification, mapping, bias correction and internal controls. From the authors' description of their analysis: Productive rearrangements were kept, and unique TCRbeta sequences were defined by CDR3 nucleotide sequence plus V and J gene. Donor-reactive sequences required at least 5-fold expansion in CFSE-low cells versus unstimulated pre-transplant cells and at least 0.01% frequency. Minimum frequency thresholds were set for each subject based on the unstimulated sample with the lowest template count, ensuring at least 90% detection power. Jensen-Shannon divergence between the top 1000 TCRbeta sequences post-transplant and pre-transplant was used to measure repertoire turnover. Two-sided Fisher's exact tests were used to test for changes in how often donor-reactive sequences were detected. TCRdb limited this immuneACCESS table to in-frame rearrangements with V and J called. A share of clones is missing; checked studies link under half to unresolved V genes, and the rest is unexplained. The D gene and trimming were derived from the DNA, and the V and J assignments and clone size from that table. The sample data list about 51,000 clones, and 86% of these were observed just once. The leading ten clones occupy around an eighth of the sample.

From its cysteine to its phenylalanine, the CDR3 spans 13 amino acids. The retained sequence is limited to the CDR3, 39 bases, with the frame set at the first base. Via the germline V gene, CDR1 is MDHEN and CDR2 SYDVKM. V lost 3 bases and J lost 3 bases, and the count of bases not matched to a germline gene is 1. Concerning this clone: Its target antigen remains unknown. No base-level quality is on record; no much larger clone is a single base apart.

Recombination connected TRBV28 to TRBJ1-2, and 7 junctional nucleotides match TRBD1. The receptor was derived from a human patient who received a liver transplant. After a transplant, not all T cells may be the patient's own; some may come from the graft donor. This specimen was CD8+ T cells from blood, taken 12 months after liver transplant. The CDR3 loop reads CASSLGTDYGYTF. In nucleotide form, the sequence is TGTGCCAGCAGTTTGGGGACAGACTATGGCTACACCTTC.